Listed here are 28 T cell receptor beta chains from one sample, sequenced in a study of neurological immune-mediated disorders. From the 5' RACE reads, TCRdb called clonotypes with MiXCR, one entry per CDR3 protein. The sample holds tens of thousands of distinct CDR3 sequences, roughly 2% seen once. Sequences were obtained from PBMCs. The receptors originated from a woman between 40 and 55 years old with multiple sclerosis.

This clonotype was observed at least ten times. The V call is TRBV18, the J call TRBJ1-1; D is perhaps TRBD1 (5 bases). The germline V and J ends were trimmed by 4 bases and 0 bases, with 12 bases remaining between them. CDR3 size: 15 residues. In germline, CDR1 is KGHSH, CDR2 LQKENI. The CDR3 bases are TGTGCCAGCTCACAAGGGGCGATGTTGAACACTGAAGCTTTCTTT. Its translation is CASSQGAMLNTEAFF.

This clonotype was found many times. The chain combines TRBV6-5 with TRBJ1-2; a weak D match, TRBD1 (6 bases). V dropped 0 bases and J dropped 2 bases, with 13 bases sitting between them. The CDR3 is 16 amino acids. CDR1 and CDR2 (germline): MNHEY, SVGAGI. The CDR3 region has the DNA TGTGCCAGCAGTTACTCGGGGGCAGCCTTAAACTATGGCTACACCTTC. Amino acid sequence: CASSYSGAALNYGYTF.

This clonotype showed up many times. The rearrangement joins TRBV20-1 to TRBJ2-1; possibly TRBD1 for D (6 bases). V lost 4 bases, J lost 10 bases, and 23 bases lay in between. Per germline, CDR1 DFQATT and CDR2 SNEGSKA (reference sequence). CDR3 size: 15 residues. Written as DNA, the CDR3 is TGCAGTGCTATTAGAAGCCGGGACAAGGCGTGGGAGCAGTTCTTC. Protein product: CSAIRSRDKAWEQFF.

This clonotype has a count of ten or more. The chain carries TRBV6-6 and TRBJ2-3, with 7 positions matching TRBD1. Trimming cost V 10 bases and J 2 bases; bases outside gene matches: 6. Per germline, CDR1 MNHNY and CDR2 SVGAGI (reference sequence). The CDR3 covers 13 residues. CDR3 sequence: CATLTGATDTQYF. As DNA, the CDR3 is TGTGCCACTCTTACAGGGGCCACAGATACGCAGTATTTT.

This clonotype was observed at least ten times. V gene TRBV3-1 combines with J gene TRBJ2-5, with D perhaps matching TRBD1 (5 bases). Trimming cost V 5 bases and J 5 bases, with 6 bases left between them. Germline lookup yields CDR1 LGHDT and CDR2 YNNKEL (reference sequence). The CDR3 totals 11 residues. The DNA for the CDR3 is TGTGCCAGCAGCGCAGGGGAGACCCAGTACTTC. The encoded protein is CASSAGETQYF.

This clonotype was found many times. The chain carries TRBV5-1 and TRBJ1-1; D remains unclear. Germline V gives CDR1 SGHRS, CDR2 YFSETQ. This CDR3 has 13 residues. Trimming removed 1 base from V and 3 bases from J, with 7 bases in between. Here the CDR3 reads CASSLMGYTEAFF. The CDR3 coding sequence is TGCGCCAGCAGCTTGATGGGGTACACTGAAGCTTTCTTT.

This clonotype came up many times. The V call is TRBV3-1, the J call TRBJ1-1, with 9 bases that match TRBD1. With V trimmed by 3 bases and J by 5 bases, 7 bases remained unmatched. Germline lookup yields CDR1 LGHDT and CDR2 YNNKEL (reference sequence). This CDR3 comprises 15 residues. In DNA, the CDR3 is TGTGCCAGCAGCCACCATGGACAGGGGCATACTGAAGCTTTCTTT. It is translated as CASSHHGQGHTEAFF.

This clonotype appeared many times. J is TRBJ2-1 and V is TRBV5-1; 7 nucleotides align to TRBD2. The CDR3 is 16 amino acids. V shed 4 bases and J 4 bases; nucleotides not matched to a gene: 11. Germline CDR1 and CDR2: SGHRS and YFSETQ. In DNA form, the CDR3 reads TGCGCCAGCAGCGGGAGTACAGCGGGGACTTACAATGAGCAGTTCTTC. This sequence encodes CASSGSTAGTYNEQFF.

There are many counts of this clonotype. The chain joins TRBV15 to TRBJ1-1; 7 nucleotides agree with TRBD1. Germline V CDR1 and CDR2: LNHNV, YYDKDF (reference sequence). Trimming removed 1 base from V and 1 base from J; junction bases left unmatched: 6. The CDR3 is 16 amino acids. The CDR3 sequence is CATSRGDRVSNTEAFF. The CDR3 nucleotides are TGTGCCACCAGCAGAGGAGACAGGGTATCGAACACTGAAGCTTTCTTT.

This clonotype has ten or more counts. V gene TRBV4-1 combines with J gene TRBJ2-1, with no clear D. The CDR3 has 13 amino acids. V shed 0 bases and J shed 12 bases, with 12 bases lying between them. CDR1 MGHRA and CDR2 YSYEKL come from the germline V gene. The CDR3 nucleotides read TGCGCCAGCAGCCAAGAAGAGGCTATAAGGCAGTTCTTC. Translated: CASSQEEAIRQFF.

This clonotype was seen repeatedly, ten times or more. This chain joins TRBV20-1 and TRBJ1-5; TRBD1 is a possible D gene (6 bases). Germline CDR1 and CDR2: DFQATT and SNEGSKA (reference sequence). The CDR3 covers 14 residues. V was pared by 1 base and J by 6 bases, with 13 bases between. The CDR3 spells CSARVGARGQPQHF. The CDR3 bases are TGCAGTGCTAGAGTGGGGGCGCGGGGTCAGCCCCAGCATTTT.

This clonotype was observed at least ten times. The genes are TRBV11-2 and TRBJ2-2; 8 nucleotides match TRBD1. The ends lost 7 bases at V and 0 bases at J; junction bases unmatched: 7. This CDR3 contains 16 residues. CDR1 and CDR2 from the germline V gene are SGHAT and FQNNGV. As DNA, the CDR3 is TGTGCCAGCAACCGTATCAGGGGGCCGAACACCGGGGAGCTGTTTTTT. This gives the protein CASNRIRGPNTGELFF. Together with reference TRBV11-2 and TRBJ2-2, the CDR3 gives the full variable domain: EAGVAQSPRYKIIEKRQSVAFWCNPISGHATLYWYQQILGQGPKLLIQFQNNGVVDDSQLPKDRFSAERLKGVDSTLKIQPAKLEDSAVYLCASNRIRGPNTGELFFGEGSRLTVL.

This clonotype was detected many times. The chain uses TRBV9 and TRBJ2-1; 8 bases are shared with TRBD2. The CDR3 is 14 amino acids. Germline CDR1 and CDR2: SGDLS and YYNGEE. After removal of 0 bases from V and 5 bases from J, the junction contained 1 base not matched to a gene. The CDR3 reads CASSVVLADNEQFF. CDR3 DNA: TGTGCCAGCAGCGTAGTACTAGCGGACAATGAGCAGTTCTTC.

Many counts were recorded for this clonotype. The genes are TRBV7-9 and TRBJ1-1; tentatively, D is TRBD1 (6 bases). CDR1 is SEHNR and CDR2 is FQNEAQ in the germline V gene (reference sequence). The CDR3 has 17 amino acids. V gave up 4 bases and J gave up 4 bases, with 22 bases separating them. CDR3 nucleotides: TGTGCCAGCAGCTCCCGGTTCCCAGGGGCCCCAGGCACTGAAGCTTTCTTT. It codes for CASSSRFPGAPGTEAFF.

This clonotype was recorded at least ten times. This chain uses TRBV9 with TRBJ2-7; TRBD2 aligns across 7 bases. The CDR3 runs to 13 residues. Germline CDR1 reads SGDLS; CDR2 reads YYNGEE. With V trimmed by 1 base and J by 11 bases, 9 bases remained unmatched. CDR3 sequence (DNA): TGTGCCAGCAGCGTATCGGGGGAGGGTAAGAAGTACTTC. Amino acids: CASSVSGEGKKYF.

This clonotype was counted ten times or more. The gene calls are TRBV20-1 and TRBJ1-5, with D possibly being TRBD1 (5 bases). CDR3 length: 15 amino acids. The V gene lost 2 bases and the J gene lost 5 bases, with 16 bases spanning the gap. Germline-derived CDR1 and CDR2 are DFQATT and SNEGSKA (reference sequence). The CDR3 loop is CSARQNGGGDQPQHF. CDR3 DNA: TGCAGTGCTAGACAAAATGGGGGAGGGGATCAGCCCCAGCATTTT.

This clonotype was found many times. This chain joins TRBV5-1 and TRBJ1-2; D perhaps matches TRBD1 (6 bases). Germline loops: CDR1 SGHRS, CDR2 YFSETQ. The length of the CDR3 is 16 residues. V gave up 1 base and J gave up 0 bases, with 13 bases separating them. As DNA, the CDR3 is TGCGCCAGCAGCTTGACGGGGGACAAGACTAACTATGGCTACACCTTC. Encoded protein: CASSLTGDKTNYGYTF. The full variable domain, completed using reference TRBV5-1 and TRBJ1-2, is KAGVTQTPRYLIKTRGQQVTLSCSPISGHRSVSWYQQTPGQGLQFLFEYFSETQRNKGNFPGRFSGRQFSNSRSEMNVSTLELGDSALYLCASSLTGDKTNYGYTFGSGTRLTVV.

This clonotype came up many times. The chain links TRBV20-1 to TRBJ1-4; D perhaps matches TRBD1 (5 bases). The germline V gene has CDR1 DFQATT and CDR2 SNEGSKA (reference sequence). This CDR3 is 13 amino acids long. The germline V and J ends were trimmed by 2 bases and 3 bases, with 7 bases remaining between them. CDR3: CSARWGSNEKLFF. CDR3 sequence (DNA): TGCAGTGCTAGATGGGGGTCTAATGAAAAACTGTTTTTT.

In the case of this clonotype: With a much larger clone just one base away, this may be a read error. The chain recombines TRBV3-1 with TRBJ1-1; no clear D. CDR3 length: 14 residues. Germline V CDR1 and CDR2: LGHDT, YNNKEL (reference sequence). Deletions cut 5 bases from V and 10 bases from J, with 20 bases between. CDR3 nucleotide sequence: TGTGCCAGCAGCTACGGAAAGGCGGGCGACGTAGCTTTCTTT. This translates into CASSYGKAGDVAFF. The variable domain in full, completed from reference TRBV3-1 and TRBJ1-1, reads DTAVSQTPKYLVTQMGNDKSIKCEQNLGHDTMYWYKQDSKKFLKIMFSYNNKELIINETVPNRFSPKSPDKAHLNLHINSLELGDSAVYFCASSYGKAGDVAFFGQGTRLTVV.

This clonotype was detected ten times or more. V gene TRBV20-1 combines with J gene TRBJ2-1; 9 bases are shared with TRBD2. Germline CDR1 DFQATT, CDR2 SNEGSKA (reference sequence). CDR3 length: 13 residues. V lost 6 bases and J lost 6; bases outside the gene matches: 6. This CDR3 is CSAPGAGGNEQFF. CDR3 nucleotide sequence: TGCAGTGCCCCCGGAGCGGGGGGCAATGAGCAGTTCTTC.

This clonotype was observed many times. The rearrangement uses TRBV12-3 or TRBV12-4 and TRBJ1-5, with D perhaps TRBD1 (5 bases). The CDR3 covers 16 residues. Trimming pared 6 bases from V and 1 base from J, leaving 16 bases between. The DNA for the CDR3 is TGTGCCAGCAGCCGGGGGGAGCGGCGGAGCAATCAGCCCCAGCATTTT. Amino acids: CASSRGERRSNQPQHF.

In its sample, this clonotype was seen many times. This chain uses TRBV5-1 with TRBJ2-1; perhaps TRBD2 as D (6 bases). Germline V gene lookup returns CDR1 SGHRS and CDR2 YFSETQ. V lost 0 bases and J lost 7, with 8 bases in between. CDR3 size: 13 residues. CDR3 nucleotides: TGCGCCAGCAGCTTGGGGCTAGCGAATGAGCAGTTCTTC. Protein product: CASSLGLANEQFF. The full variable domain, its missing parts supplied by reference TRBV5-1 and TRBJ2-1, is KAGVTQTPRYLIKTRGQQVTLSCSPISGHRSVSWYQQTPGQGLQFLFEYFSETQRNKGNFPGRFSGRQFSNSRSEMNVSTLELGDSALYLCASSLGLANEQFFGPGTRLTVL.

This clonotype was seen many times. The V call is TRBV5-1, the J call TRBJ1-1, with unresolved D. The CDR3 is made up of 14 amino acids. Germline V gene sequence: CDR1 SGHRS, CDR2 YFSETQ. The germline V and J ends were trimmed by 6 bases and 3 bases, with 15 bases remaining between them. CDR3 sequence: CASTDNSPYTEAFF. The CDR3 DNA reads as TGCGCCAGCACCGATAATTCCCCATACACTGAAGCTTTCTTT.

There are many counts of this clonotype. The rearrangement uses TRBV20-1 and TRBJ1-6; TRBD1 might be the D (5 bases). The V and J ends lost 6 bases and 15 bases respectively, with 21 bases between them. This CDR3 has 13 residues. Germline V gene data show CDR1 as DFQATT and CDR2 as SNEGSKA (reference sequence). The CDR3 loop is CSATGTQDFNLHF. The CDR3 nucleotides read TGCAGTGCGACCGGGACGCAGGATTTTAACCTCCACTTT.

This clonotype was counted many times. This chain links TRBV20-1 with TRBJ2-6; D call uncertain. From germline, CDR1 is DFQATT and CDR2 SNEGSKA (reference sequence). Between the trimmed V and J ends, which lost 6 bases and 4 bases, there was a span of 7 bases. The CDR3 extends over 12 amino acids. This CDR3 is CSAGTGANVLTF. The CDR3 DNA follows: TGCAGTGCCGGAACCGGGGCCAACGTCCTGACTTTC.

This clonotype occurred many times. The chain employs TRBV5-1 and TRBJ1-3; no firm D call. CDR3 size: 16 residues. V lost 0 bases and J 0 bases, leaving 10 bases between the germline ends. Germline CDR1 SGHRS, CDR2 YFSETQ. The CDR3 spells CASSLAGSDSGNTIYF. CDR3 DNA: TGCGCCAGCAGCTTGGCGGGTTCGGACTCTGGAAACACCATATATTTT.

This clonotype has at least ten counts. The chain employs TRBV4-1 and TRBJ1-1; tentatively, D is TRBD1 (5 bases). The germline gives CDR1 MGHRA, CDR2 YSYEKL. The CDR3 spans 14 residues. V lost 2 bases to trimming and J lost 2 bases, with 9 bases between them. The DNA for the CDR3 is TGCGCCAGCAGCCAATGGGACTCAAACACTGAAGCTTTCTTT. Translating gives CASSQWDSNTEAFF.

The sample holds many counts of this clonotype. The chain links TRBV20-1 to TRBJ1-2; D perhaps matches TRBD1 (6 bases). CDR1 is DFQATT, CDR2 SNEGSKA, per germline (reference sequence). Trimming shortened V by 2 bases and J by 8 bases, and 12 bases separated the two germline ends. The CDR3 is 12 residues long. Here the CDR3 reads CSARNLGGGYTF. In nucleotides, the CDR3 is TGCAGTGCTAGAAACCTAGGGGGAGGCTACACCTTC.